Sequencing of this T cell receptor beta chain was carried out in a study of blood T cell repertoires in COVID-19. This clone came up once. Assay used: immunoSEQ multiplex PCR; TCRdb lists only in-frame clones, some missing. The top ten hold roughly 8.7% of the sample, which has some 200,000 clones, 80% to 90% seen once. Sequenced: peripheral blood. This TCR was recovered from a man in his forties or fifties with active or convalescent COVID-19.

The CDR3 DNA sequence: TGCGCCAGCAGCCAAGGGGCTTCGGCCAAAAACATTCAGTACTTC. Its translation: CASSQGASAKNIQYF. J is TRBJ2-4 and V is TRBV4-1, with D unclear. Germline V CDR1 and CDR2: MGHRA, YSYEKL. CDR3 length equals 15 residues. V lost 1 base, J lost 1 base, and 8 bases lay in between.